Detailed here is one T cell receptor (beta chain). This clonotype was seen a few times. Its target antigen remains unknown. Per-base qualities were not stored, and no clone one base away is much larger. This beta chain turned up in a library designed for alpha chains; as an off-target read, its abundance says little. The data belong to a study of spatial heterogeneity in lung cancer (dated 2019 in TCRdb). Study-level background: Beta-chain transcripts were consistently detected in greater numbers than alpha-chain transcripts, which likely reflected higher beta-chain transcript abundance. TCR transcript counts in tumor regions correlated strongly with a T cell transcriptional module score from matched bulk RNA-seq. TCR repertoire features were related to nonsynonymous mutation counts determined by whole-exome sequencing of tumor tissue. In the raw uncorrected reads, each unique combination of TCR and UMI appeared on average more than ten times. Both alpha and beta chains were TCR-sequenced in approximately 200 tumor regions, approximately 68 matched nontumor lung samples and some 56 PBMC samples obtained at surgery. In non-small cell lung cancer, the study quantitatively compared TCR alpha and beta repertoires across several tumor regions, matched nontumor lung, and blood. Results and caveats for the whole study, not just this receptor: TCR-seq coverage of tumor T cells was estimated to be only roughly 7.3% for alpha chains and more than 11% for beta chains. Additional single-cell paired TCR alpha and beta sequencing was considered necessary to confirm, at a functional level, the hypothesis that regional TCRs recognize regional mutations. The count of ubiquitous expanded TCRs correlated with the count of ubiquitous nonsynonymous mutations, and the count of regional expanded TCRs correlated with the count of regional nonsynonymous mutations. The number of expanded intratumoral alpha and beta TCRs correlated with the tumor nonsynonymous mutation count.

Compared with germline, V lacks 5 bases and J lacks 6 bases; bases without a gene match: 3. Including cysteine and phenylalanine, the CDR3 has 13 amino acids. The CDR3 DNA has 39 bases and is translated from base 1. CDR1 and CDR2, per the germline V gene (reference sequence), are SEHNR and FQNEAQ. This sample's time point label indicates: sample taken at primary tumor resection. Samples were obtained from approximately 76 patients with early-stage, untreated non-small cell lung cancer from the lung TRACERx cohort. Without any cell sorting, TCR sequencing was performed on whole RNA extracted either from tumor and nontumor lung tissue or from cryopreserved PBMC samples. Only patients with enough RNA available from two or more tumor regions were chosen for TCR sequencing. Before being selected, tumor and adjacent nontumor lung specimens were reviewed by a lung pathologist. The protocol used for the library was 5' RACE. The sample was run on a NextSeq 500. The TCR library protocol attached a unique molecular identifier to each TCR cDNA molecule to allow correction of PCR and sequencing errors. The paper's data handling went like this. Decombinator tools were used for TCR identification, UMI-based error correction and CDR3 extraction. TCRs above a frequency of 2 per 1,000, corresponding to the top 1% of the tumor frequency distribution, were defined as expanded. Expanded tumor TCRs were classed as regional if statistically deemed absent (corrected P<0.05) from at least one tumor region, otherwise ubiquitous. Renyi diversity was computed with the R vegan package after each repertoire had been subsampled 100 times to 5,000 TCRs. To build CDR3 similarity networks, amino acid triplet string-kernel similarity was used, and CDR3s were connected when their pairwise similarity was above 0.82. TCRdb reanalyzed the raw reads on its own, using fastp at Q25 for trimming and MiXCR for clone calling, and kept in-frame beta chains. Here each entry gathers all rows of one CDR3 protein and keeps the most common genes and DNA. What appears here as the V and J calls and clone size reflects TCRdb's work, not the paper's. The sample has approximately 18,000 distinct CDR3 sequences on record, approximately 9.5% of them singletons. The ten largest clones capture about 20% of the sample.

This receptor was obtained from a female donor with early-stage non-small cell lung cancer. The receptor chain draws on TRBV7-9 and TRBJ2-2, and 7 junctional nucleotides match TRBD1. The source material was lung tumor tissue, sampled at surgery. The nucleotide sequence is TGTGCCAGCAGCCGTACAGGGGCCGGGGAGCTGTTTTTT. Its protein is CASSRTGAGELFF.